This T cell receptor (beta chain) was identified in a study of blood T cells in healthy people across ages. Points on this clonotype: Its antigen remains unidentified.

General study findings and limits: TCR beta diversity per million T cells fell roughly linearly with age.

The second PCR ran about 6 to 12 cycles with a sample-barcoded 5' primer and J-beta primers. TCRdb used MiXCR to reprocess the 5' RACE reads, holding one entry per CDR3 protein. The sample shows over 600,000 distinct CDR3 sequences, approximately 53% of them seen only once. This receptor was identified in a man between 35 and 55 years old in good health. The sequenced sample consisted of blood.

The CDR3 spells CSAGELYSGGSFTDTQYF. The CDR3 nucleotides are TGCAGTGCTGGGGAGCTTTACAGCGGGGGGTCCTTCACAGATACGCAGTATTTT. The V call is TRBV20-1, the J call TRBJ2-3; 9 bases line up with TRBD2. CDR1 and CDR2 from the germline V gene are DFQATT and SNEGSKA (reference sequence). This CDR3 has 18 residues. V was pared by 5 bases and J by 2 bases, with 17 bases of the junction left unmatched.